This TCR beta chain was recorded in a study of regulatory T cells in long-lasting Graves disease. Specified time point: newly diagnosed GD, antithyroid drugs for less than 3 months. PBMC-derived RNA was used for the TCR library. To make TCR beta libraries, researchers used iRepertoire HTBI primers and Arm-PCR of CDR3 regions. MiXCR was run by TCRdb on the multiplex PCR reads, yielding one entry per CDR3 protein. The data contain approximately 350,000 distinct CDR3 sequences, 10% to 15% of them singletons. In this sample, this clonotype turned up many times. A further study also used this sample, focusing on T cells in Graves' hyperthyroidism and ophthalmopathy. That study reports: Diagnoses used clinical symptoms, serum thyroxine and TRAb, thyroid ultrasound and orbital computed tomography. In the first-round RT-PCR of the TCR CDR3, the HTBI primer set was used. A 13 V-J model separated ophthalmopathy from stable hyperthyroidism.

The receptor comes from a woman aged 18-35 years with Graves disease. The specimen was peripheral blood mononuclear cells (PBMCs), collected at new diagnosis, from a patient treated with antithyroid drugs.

In DNA form, the CDR3 reads TGTGCCAGCAGTGAAGCCGGGACAGGGTTTATCGATGAGCAGTTCTTC. Translation: CASSEAGTGFIDEQFF. The chain couples TRBV2 to TRBJ2-1, with 9 bases fitting TRBD1. Germline V lookup: CDR1 SNHLY, CDR2 FYNNEI. Trimming at V came to 0 bases and at J to 8 bases, leaving 8 bases not matched to a gene. There are 16 residues in the CDR3.